This T cell receptor (beta chain) is drawn from a study of blood T cells in healthy people across ages (dated by TCRdb to the mid-2010s). Regarding the research as a whole: In model experiments, template switching captured about one uniquely barcoded TCR beta cDNA molecule for every two T cells. The donors were divided into four age groups: young (average around 15 years), middle-aged (about 39), aged (approximately 59) and long-lived (more than 75). For two donors (one aged 18 to 30 and one aged 80 or older), the study analyzed two additional independent replicas of 1 million unique cDNA reads from the same blood draw. Using deep sequencing normalized with unique cDNA molecular identifiers, the study measured how TCR beta repertoire diversity changes with age.

The CDR3 starts with the cysteine, ends with the phenylalanine, and has 14 residues. Left in the record is the CDR3 DNA by itself, 42 bases read in frame from the first base. The junction carries 15 bases between V and J, which are trimmed by 6 bases and 4 bases respectively. Results and caveats for the whole study, not just this receptor: Conclusive comparison of naive and antigen-experienced compartments was prevented by the profiling of bulk unsorted PBMCs. Because donor CMV infection status was unknown, age-related changes in expanded clonotypes were potentially confounded. Observed TCR beta diversity correlated strongly with the percentage of naive T cells measured by flow cytometry. Compared with the aged group, the long-lived group had more naive CD4+ T cells, fewer expanded clones and increased TCR diversity, a pattern suggesting age selection. Observed TCR beta diversity per million T cells fell roughly linearly with age, and a significant reduction was already apparent by age about 43. Estimates of total diversity based on one million sequenced T cells were considered lower bounds and underestimates.

Library generation was performed with 5' RACE. TCRdb records Illumina HiSeq 2500 as the sequencer. A second PCR of roughly 6 to 11 cycles was run with a J-beta primer mix and a sample-barcoded 5' primer. A unique molecular identifier was introduced onto each TCR beta cDNA molecule by a template-switch 5' adaptor carrying 12 random nucleotides. At least 3 million CDR3-containing paired-end reads were obtained from each sample. First-strand cDNA was synthesized from all RNA with the Mint cDNA synthesis kit, primed by a TRBC-specific oligonucleotide. Following uracil-DNA glycosylase treatment, a first 18-cycle PCR with universal primers M1SS and BC2_uni_R was performed on all cDNA. Processing in the source paper ran as follows. For normalization, 1 million high-quality reads, each with a distinct molecular identifier, were randomly selected from each sample. Reads with shared molecular identifiers were discarded instead of being binned into consensus sequences. MiTCR, run with a Q25 quality threshold and the strictest error-elimination algorithm, handled CDR3 identification, clonotype clustering and error correction. A nonparametric unseen species model with Euler transformation was used to estimate a lower bound on total TCR beta diversity. TCRdb reanalyzed the raw reads on its own, using fastp at Q25 for trimming and MiXCR for clone calling, and kept in-frame beta chains. Entries that share a CDR3 protein sequence are merged under the most common genes and DNA. TCRdb's processing, not the authors', yielded these V and J calls. A total of some 560,000 distinct CDR3 sequences appear in this sample, roughly a quarter of them only once. Approximately 4% of the sample goes to the ten largest clones.

Systemically healthy Caucasian individuals from Russia, roughly 40 in total and aged roughly 6 to 90 years, were included as donors. Around 9.8 milliliters of peripheral blood were collected from each donor into EDTA-treated Vacutainer tubes. Ficoll-Paque density-gradient centrifugation was used to isolate PBMCs, with at least 7 million obtained per sample. Trizol reagent was used to extract total RNA from PBMCs, with at least 5 micrograms per sample. The percentages of naive CD45RAhigh/CD27high T cells were determined by flow cytometry on a PBMC aliquot from every donor. With respect to this clonotype: Its recognized antigen is unknown. It has no much larger one-base neighbor in the sample; base qualities were not kept.

These data are also associated with another study on T cells of mothers and their children. As the second paper documents: Nine systemically healthy Caucasian individuals served as donors, namely three mothers together with their six children. cDNA synthesis consumed the entire amount of extracted RNA, loaded at 1.5 ug RNA in each 15 ul reaction. In the second PCR, the M1S primer introduced both the sample barcodes and 2-4 random nucleotides. More than 9 million TCR beta CDR3 reads were obtained from each mother, and millions of reads were obtained from each child. Thymic selection similarly shapes TCR recombination output in related and unrelated pairs, with minor effect from inherited differences. Related mother-child pairs always showed normalized repertoire overlap that was slightly higher than in unrelated mother-child pairs, though the difference was never significant. No persistent microchimeric T cell clones were detected, at a sensitivity of approximately 90 clones per million clonotypes. The study used deep NGS to compare TCR beta repertoires of mothers and children, seeking features distinguishing related mother-child pairs from unrelated individuals. On average, the children were 11 +/- 4 years old, while the mothers were about 38 +/- 4 years old. Libraries were sequenced on Illumina HiSeq 2000 with 100+100 nt paired-end reads after adapter ligation with NEBNext reagents. Mother and child libraries were prepared a month apart and sequenced in separate runs to prevent cross-contamination. For each donor, between roughly 500,000 and 2,100,000 distinct TCR beta clonotypes were identified. Naive TCR beta clonotypes were estimated from low-frequency clonotypes matched to each donor's FACS-determined naive share, without sorting.

The TCR sequence derives from a boy between 2 and 15 years old in good health. The chain uses TRBV12-3 or TRBV12-4 and TRBJ2-5, with TRBD1 tentatively as D gene (5 bases match). The sample consisted of blood. The nucleotide sequence is TGTGCCAGCAGACATACAGGAATAAGAGAGACCCAGTACTTC. Translated, it reads CASRHTGIRETQYF.